These T cell receptor beta chains were read from a single sample in a study of regulatory T cells in long-lasting Graves disease. TCRdb re-derived calls from the multiplex PCR reads in MiXCR, one entry per CDR3 protein. The sample consists of approximately 400,000 distinct CDR3 sequences, 15% to 19% of them appearing once. The input for sequencing was peripheral blood mononuclear cells (PBMCs), taken at new diagnosis, from a patient treated with antithyroid drugs. The receptors stem from a female donor with Graves disease. CDR3s leave out the opening cysteine and the closing phenylalanine or tryptophan. D genes are given only for firm matches.

v_gene: TRBV29-1; d_gene: TRBD1; CDR3aa: SVARPGGGSYEQY
v_gene: TRBV24-1; d_gene: TRBD2; CDR3aa: ATSDSGLAGQETQY
v_gene: TRBV20-1; d_gene: .; CDR3aa: SASDSNTEAF
v_gene: TRBV12-3/TRBV12-4; d_gene: .; CDR3aa: ASSHVGEKLF
v_gene: TRBV10-3; d_gene: .; CDR3aa: AILENDSLYGYT
v_gene: TRBV6-1; d_gene: .; CDR3aa: ASSELPLPYEQY
v_gene: TRBV10-3; d_gene: .; CDR3aa: AISRGWGQTTTSRGDQETQY
v_gene: TRBV3-1; d_gene: .; CDR3aa: ASSQVLGQPSLKAF
v_gene: TRBV27; d_gene: .; CDR3aa: ASRQTRGWENTEAF
v_gene: TRBV13; d_gene: .; CDR3aa: ASSPGRPGPAYEQY
v_gene: TRBV6-2/TRBV6-3; d_gene: TRBD1; CDR3aa: ATTTGIYGYT
v_gene: TRBV9; d_gene: TRBD1; CDR3aa: ASSVVRGTGVHEQF
v_gene: TRBV5-4; d_gene: .; CDR3aa: ASSLDPGYNEQF
v_gene: TRBV28; d_gene: .; CDR3aa: ASILGGNQPQH
v_gene: TRBV11-2; d_gene: TRBD2; CDR3aa: ASKRPGLHTDTQY
v_gene: TRBV7-2; d_gene: TRBD1; CDR3aa: ASSARGLYTEAF
v_gene: TRBV5-8; d_gene: TRBD2; CDR3aa: ASSLSTGRSPDTQY
v_gene: TRBV9; d_gene: TRBD1; CDR3aa: ASSGQQGADTGELF
v_gene: TRBV7-9; d_gene: TRBD1; CDR3aa: ASSLGGTGRNPNYGYT
v_gene: TRBV19; d_gene: .; CDR3aa: ASRLSLGTEAF
v_gene: TRBV7-7; d_gene: .; CDR3aa: ASSPSGWSYNEQF
v_gene: TRBV7-2; d_gene: TRBD2; CDR3aa: ASSWTSGRRSGELF
v_gene: TRBV7-9; d_gene: TRBD2; CDR3aa: ASSLVAGGSETQY
v_gene: TRBV19; d_gene: TRBD1; CDR3aa: ASSPGRGRIEQY
v_gene: TRBV27; d_gene: .; CDR3aa: ASSLFGGGSYEQY
v_gene: TRBV12-3/TRBV12-4; d_gene: TRBD2; CDR3aa: ASSPTETAGGRPTGELF
v_gene: TRBV7-9; d_gene: TRBD2; CDR3aa: ASSPGLSSGIYEQY
v_gene: TRBV6-1; d_gene: TRBD2; CDR3aa: ASKFRTSGSLSGANVLT
v_gene: TRBV5-1; d_gene: .; CDR3aa: ASSSGLPYTGELF
v_gene: TRBV3-1; d_gene: .; CDR3aa: ASSLTRGGSGANVLT
v_gene: TRBV28; d_gene: TRBD1; CDR3aa: ASSPGQAVETQY
v_gene: TRBV10-1; d_gene: .; CDR3aa: ASSESARLGETQY
v_gene: TRBV11-2; d_gene: TRBD2; CDR3aa: ASSLWGLAGEWETQY
v_gene: TRBV6-2/TRBV6-3; d_gene: .; CDR3aa: ASSARTESHEKLF
v_gene: TRBV29-1; d_gene: .; CDR3aa: SVEGRVGTEAF
v_gene: TRBV27; d_gene: TRBD1; CDR3aa: ASRSAGGKIYEQY
v_gene: TRBV7-2; d_gene: .; CDR3aa: ASSPDWGNEKLF
v_gene: TRBV19; d_gene: .; CDR3aa: ASSIDSSNQPQH
v_gene: TRBV11-2; d_gene: .; CDR3aa: ASSFEYQGTEAF
v_gene: TRBV20-1; d_gene: TRBD2; CDR3aa: SARDEGSGRYEQF
v_gene: TRBV27; d_gene: TRBD2; CDR3aa: ASHGGAGSSYEQY
v_gene: TRBV4-2; d_gene: .; CDR3aa: ASSQAGGDSYEQY
v_gene: TRBV5-6; d_gene: .; CDR3aa: ASSSRERDQPQH
v_gene: TRBV7-2; d_gene: TRBD1; CDR3aa: ASSSDRAASNQPQH
v_gene: TRBV29-1; d_gene: TRBD2; CDR3aa: SVEPPRRGRIPPDTDTQY